Below are 17 T cell receptor beta chains sequenced from a single sample in a study of blood T cell repertoires in COVID-19. Sequencing used immunoSEQ multiplex PCR; TCRdb keeps in-frame clones, though not all of them. The sample has roughly 220,000 clones, about three quarters seen once. The sequenced material came from peripheral blood. The origin of the receptors is a woman aged 70-85 years with acute or convalescent COVID-19.

The chain combines TRBV28 with TRBJ1-1; unclear D gene. V lost 2 bases, J lost 1 base, and 8 bases lay in between. Germline V gene data show CDR1 as MDHEN and CDR2 as SYDVKM. CDR3 length: 14 amino acids. This CDR3 is CASSLGGKNTEAFF. CDR3 DNA: TGTGCCAGCAGTTTAGGAGGCAAGAACACTGAAGCTTTCTTT.

Points on this clone: Other DNA sequences within the sample encode an identical CDR3. The chain recombines TRBV7-3 with TRBJ2-1; no firm D call. The germline V and J ends were trimmed by 2 bases and 0 bases, with 8 bases remaining between them. CDR1 SGHTA and CDR2 FQGTGA come from the germline V gene. This CDR3 is built from 15 residues. The CDR3 DNA is TGTGCCAGCAGCTTAGGGCTAACCTCCTACAATGAGCAGTTCTTC. It translates to CASSLGLTSYNEQFF. The entire variable domain, with the rest obtained from reference TRBV7-3 and TRBJ2-1, is as follows: GAGVSQTPSNKVTEKGKYVELRCDPISGHTALYWYRQSLGQGPEFLIYFQGTGAADDSGLPNDRFFAVRPEGSVSTLKIQRTERGDSAVYLCASSLGLTSYNEQFFGPGTRLTVL.

V gene TRBV3-1 (or the pseudogene TRBV3-2) combines with J gene TRBJ2-5; D is possibly TRBD1 (5 bases). Germline CDR1 and CDR2: LGHDT and YNNKEL (reference sequence). V gave up 5 bases and J gave up 5 bases, with 12 bases separating them. The CDR3 is 13 residues long. CDR3 nucleotides: TGTGCCAGCAGCGTCAGGGTGAGGGAGACCCAGTACTTC. This sequence encodes CASSVRVRETQYF.

V is TRBV5-1 and J is TRBJ1-5; 8 bases align to TRBD1. Germline CDR1 reads SGHRS; CDR2 reads YFSETQ. J was trimmed by 5 bases and V by 3 bases; bases with no gene match: 4. The CDR3 totals 14 residues. CDR3 loop: CASSSTGGDQPQHF. The CDR3 nucleotides read TGCGCCAGCAGCTCAACAGGGGGGGATCAGCCCCAGCATTTT.

V and J are TRBV28 and TRBJ1-2; TRBD1 matches at 9 bases. V dropped 1 base and J dropped 5; count of bases not matched to a gene: 2. Germline values: CDR1 MDHEN, CDR2 SYDVKM. This CDR3 is 14 amino acids long. CDR3 sequence (DNA): TGTGCCAGCAGTTTATCGGGACAGGGTTATGGCTACACCTTC. Translated: CASSLSGQGYGYTF.

The chain has TRBV27 and TRBJ1-5, with TRBD1 identical over 12 bases. V shed 4 bases, J shed 7 bases, and the junction held 14 bases outside the gene matches. Germline CDR1 is MNHEY and CDR2 is SMNVEV (reference sequence). CDR3 length equals 18 residues. CDR3 nucleotide sequence: TGTGCCAGCAGTTCAACGCCGGGACAGGGGGCGCTTAGGCAGCCCCAGCATTTT. This translates into CASSSTPGQGALRQPQHF.

The chain combines TRBV6-5 with TRBJ2-7, with 8 bases fitting TRBD2. V was clipped by 4 bases and J by 5 bases; unmatched bases: 7. Germline values: CDR1 MNHEY, CDR2 SVGAGI. There are 14 residues in the CDR3. The CDR3: CASSSLAEKDEQYF. CDR3 sequence (DNA): TGTGCCAGCAGTTCACTAGCGGAGAAGGACGAGCAGTACTTC.

V is TRBV27 and J is TRBJ2-4; TRBD2 matches 16 bases. Germline values: CDR1 MNHEY, CDR2 SMNVEV (reference sequence). V was clipped by 2 bases and J by 5 bases; unmatched bases: 15. There are 21 residues in the CDR3. The CDR3 protein is CASSLNPPGTSGRASQNIQYF. CDR3 coding DNA: TGTGCCAGCAGTTTAAACCCCCCGGGGACTAGCGGGAGGGCTAGCCAAAACATTCAGTACTTC.

This chain's CDR3 is CASSRRGDRGLGEQFF. The CDR3 DNA sequence: TGTGCCAGCAGTCGACGAGGGGACAGGGGATTGGGTGAGCAGTTCTTC. The V and J genes are TRBV6-4 and TRBJ2-1; the match to TRBD1 covers 10 bases. This CDR3 contains 16 residues. J gave up 9 bases and V 5 bases, and 13 bases lay outside the gene matches. Germline CDR1 MRHNA, CDR2 SNTAGT.

The chain joins TRBV3-1 (or the pseudogene TRBV3-2) to TRBJ2-2; TRBD2 matches 8 bases. The CDR3 consists of 16 residues. The germline gives CDR1 LGHDT, CDR2 YNNKEL (reference sequence). The V gene end was trimmed by 4 bases and the J gene end by 4 bases; junction bases not matched to a gene: 8. The DNA for the CDR3 is TGTGCCAGCAGCCTAGCGGGATTCTCGGGCACCGGGGAGCTGTTTTTT. Residues: CASSLAGFSGTGELFF.

This chain links TRBV27 with TRBJ1-3; perhaps TRBD1 as D (6 bases). The CDR3 length is 14 residues. The germline V gene encodes CDR1 MNHEY and CDR2 SMNVEV (reference sequence). Trimming stripped 6 bases from V and 3 bases from J, with 12 bases between. CDR3 in DNA: TGTGCCAGCAGCCCAGGGGTGTATGGAAACACCATATATTTT. This translates into CASSPGVYGNTIYF.

The V call is TRBV5-4, the J call TRBJ1-1, with unresolved D. The length of the CDR3 is 15 residues. Germline V gene data show CDR1 as SGHNT and CDR2 as YYREEE (reference sequence). V shed 4 bases and J shed 0 bases, with 13 bases lying between them. CDR3 coding DNA: TGTGCCAGCAGCGATCGGGATAGGCTGAACACTGAAGCTTTCTTT. Its protein product is CASSDRDRLNTEAFF. Filled out from reference TRBV5-4 and TRBJ1-1, the complete variable domain reads ETGVTQSPTHLIKTRGQQVTLRCSSQSGHNTVSWYQQALGQGPQFIFQYYREEENGRGNFPPRFSGLQFPNYSSELNVNALELDDSALYLCASSDRDRLNTEAFFGQGTRLTVV.

The chain combines TRBV2 with TRBJ1-2; possibly TRBD1 for D (6 bases). The CDR3 spans 14 residues. Trimming removed 2 bases at V and 2 bases at J, with 9 bases between. Germline V gene sequence: CDR1 SNHLY, CDR2 FYNNEI. The CDR3 loop reads CASSERQGNYGYTF. CDR3 sequence (DNA): TGTGCCAGCAGTGAAAGGCAGGGGAACTATGGCTACACCTTC.

The rearrangement links TRBV19 to TRBJ2-3; D remains unclear. CDR1 is LNHDA, CDR2 SQIVND, per germline (reference sequence). Deletions cut 3 bases from V and 2 bases from J, with 12 bases between. The CDR3 spans 15 residues. In DNA, the CDR3 is TGTGCCAGTAGTATCGGTGGTCGATCCACAGATACGCAGTATTTT. Protein sequence: CASSIGGRSTDTQYF.

The genes are TRBV6-6 and TRBJ1-2, with a tentative D call TRBD1 (6 bases). Germline V CDR1 and CDR2: MNHNY, SVGAGI (reference sequence). The CDR3 has 15 residues. The ends were cut back, 0 bases at V and 4 bases at J, with 12 bases in the middle. The CDR3 here is CASSYSRGSSYGYTF. The CDR3 DNA reads as TGTGCCAGCAGTTACTCCAGGGGCAGCTCCTATGGCTACACCTTC.

The V and J genes are TRBV11-2 and TRBJ2-7; TRBD2 aligns across 8 bases. With V trimmed by 5 bases and J by 4 bases, 10 bases remained unmatched. This CDR3 region has 15 residues. Looked up from germline, CDR1 is SGHAT and CDR2 is FQNNGV. The CDR3 DNA is TGTGCCAGCAGCCCGAGCGGGAGTAAGGTTTACGAGCAGTACTTC. This codes for CASSPSGSKVYEQYF. Full variable domain (remainder filled in from reference TRBV11-2 and TRBJ2-7): EAGVAQSPRYKIIEKRQSVAFWCNPISGHATLYWYQQILGQGPKLLIQFQNNGVVDDSQLPKDRFSAERLKGVDSTLKIQPAKLEDSAVYLCASSPSGSKVYEQYFGPGTRLTVT.

The chain employs TRBV27 and TRBJ2-3, with 7 bases aligning to TRBD1. V dropped 3 bases and J dropped 6; count of bases not matched to a gene: 6. The CDR3 spans 14 residues. Germline assignment: CDR1 MNHEY and CDR2 SMNVEV (reference sequence). CDR3 amino acids: CASSLTGKADTQYF. CDR3 coding DNA: TGTGCCAGCAGTTTGACAGGGAAAGCGGATACGCAGTATTTT.